This T cell receptor (beta chain) was captured in a study of cytomegalovirus exposure and HLA in healthy donors. Study at large: A prior analysis found about 110 million unique TCR beta sequences from approximately 200 million T cells. Roughly 77 million unique TCRs from HLA-typed donors made up an early data release. Study-level findings and limits: In an earlier analysis, productive rearrangement rates for most beta V segments clustered near 90% or 30%. The authors confirmed in vitro that a few CMV-associated chains were specific for CMV antigens.

PCR primers comprised 60 Vbeta and 13 Jbeta primers. Sequenced by immunoSEQ multiplex PCR; TCRdb stores in-frame clones only, minus some. There are 75,000 to 100,000 clones in the sample; over 65% occur only once, and roughly 3.2% lies in the top ten. This CDR3 has 15 residues. In germline, CDR1 is GTSNPN, CDR2 SVGIG (reference sequence). The junction had 10 bases not matched to a gene; V was cut back by 4 bases and J by 1 base. A remark on this clone: Its antigen remains unidentified.

This chain joins TRBV30 and TRBJ2-7, with TRBD2 identical over 7 bases. What was sequenced was PBMCs. The TCR sequence derives from a man in his forties in good health and CMV-seronegative. CDR3 in DNA: TGTGCCTGGACCGCCGGCGGGAGATCTTCCTACGAGCAGTACTTC. Protein: CAWTAGGRSSYEQYF. Filled out from reference TRBV30 and TRBJ2-7, the complete variable domain reads SQTIHQWPATLVQPVGSPLSLECTVEGTSNPNLYWYRQAAGRGLQLLFYSVGIGQISSEVPQNLSASRPQDRQFILSSKKLLLSDSGFYLCAWTAGGRSSYEQYFGPGTRLTVT.